The 17 T cell receptor beta chains below all came from one sample that was sequenced in a study of Ad26.COV2.S vaccination and SARS-CoV-2 variants. TCRdb's table, derived via immunoSEQ multiplex PCR, lists solely in-frame clones and lacks some. This table holds fewer than 800,000 clones, roughly 90% found once. Treatment described: about 20 received Ad26.COV2.S at low or high dose, single or two shots; about five received placebo; per-sample allocation not given. Collection of the samples took place on day 63 after the first injection of vaccine or placebo. The sample in question was peripheral blood, obtained in a trial of Ad26.COV2.S vaccine versus placebo. Source of these receptors: a person aged 18-65 years who received the Ad26.COV2.S COVID-19 vaccine or a placebo.

The chain has TRBV10-2 and TRBJ2-7, with TRBD2 identical over 16 bases. CDR1 and CDR2 from the germline V gene are WSHSY and SAAADI. This CDR3 has 20 amino acids. V was clipped by 3 bases and J by 3 bases; unmatched bases: 14. This chain's CDR3 is CASSDLPGLAGGPSGYEQYF. DNA for the CDR3: TGCGCCAGCAGTGATCTCCCGGGACTAGCGGGAGGGCCTTCGGGCTACGAGCAGTACTTC.

On this clone itself: Within the sample, other DNA sequences also encode this same CDR3. The rearrangement joins TRBV5-1 to TRBJ1-2, with D perhaps matching TRBD1 (6 bases). Germline values: CDR1 SGHRS, CDR2 YFSETQ. The V gene lost 4 bases and the J gene lost 8 bases, with 15 bases spanning the gap. CDR3 length: 13 amino acids. CDR3 loop: CASSPEGGSGYTF. CDR3 sequence (DNA): TGCGCCAGCAGCCCTGAGGGGGGGTCCGGCTACACCTTC.

The chain combines TRBV5-5 with TRBJ1-5; D may be TRBD1 (6 bases). This CDR3 has 15 residues. Per the germline V gene, CDR1 is SGHKS and CDR2 is YYEKEE (reference sequence). V gave up 3 bases and J gave up 2 bases, with 12 bases separating them. CDR3 coding DNA: TGTGCCAGCAGCTCTACAGGGTCTGGCAATCAGCCCCAGCATTTT. This translates into CASSSTGSGNQPQHF. The full variable domain, its missing parts supplied by reference TRBV5-5 and TRBJ1-5, is DAGVTQSPTHLIKTRGQQVTLRCSPISGHKSVSWYQQVLGQGPQFIFQYYEKEERGRGNFPDRFSARQFPNYSSELNVNALLLGDSALYLCASSSTGSGNQPQHFGDGTRLSIL.

CDR3 coding DNA: TGTGCCAGCAGTTTACGACAGGGCCCTCGCCGGAACGAGCAGTACTTC. Encoded protein: CASSLRQGPRRNEQYF. The chain has TRBV27 and TRBJ2-7; 7 nucleotides align to TRBD1. Germline values: CDR1 MNHEY, CDR2 SMNVEV (reference sequence). The CDR3 consists of 16 residues. Trimming at V came to 2 bases and at J to 5 bases, leaving 12 bases not matched to a gene.

V and J are TRBV5-1 and TRBJ1-5; TRBD1 matches at 10 bases. The V gene end was trimmed by 4 bases and the J gene end by 0 bases; junction bases not matched to a gene: 7. In germline, CDR1 is SGHRS, CDR2 YFSETQ. The CDR3 runs to 17 residues. The CDR3 spells CASSPGTGEYSNQPQHF. The CDR3 DNA reads as TGCGCCAGCAGCCCGGGGACAGGGGAATATAGCAATCAGCCCCAGCATTTT.

V and J are TRBV5-4 and TRBJ2-3; D might be TRBD1 or TRBD2, each matching 5 bases. CDR1 is SGHNT, CDR2 YYREEE, per germline (reference sequence). V was clipped by 4 bases and J by 0 bases, with 9 bases between them. There are 14 residues in the CDR3. CDR3 in DNA: TGTGCCAGCAGCCCCGGGACGAGCACAGATACGCAGTATTTT. Encoded protein: CASSPGTSTDTQYF.

This clone was detected a few times. The V call is TRBV10-1, the J call TRBJ2-7, with TRBD1 matching 7 bases. Germline V gene sequence: CDR1 WNHNN, CDR2 SYGVQD (reference sequence). V was pared by 5 bases and J by 5 bases, with 15 bases of the junction left unmatched. The CDR3 has 16 amino acids. CDR3 in DNA: TGCGCCAGCAGTCGTGACGCAGGGGGTTACGGCAACGAGCAGTACTTC. This translates into CASSRDAGGYGNEQYF.

The chain uses TRBV18 and TRBJ2-3; TRBD2 aligns across 8 bases. CDR3 length equals 17 residues. Per the germline V gene, CDR1 is KGHSH and CDR2 is LQKENI. V shed 4 bases and J 1 base; nucleotides not matched to a gene: 10. This CDR3 reads CASSLSYSGIGTDTQYF. The CDR3 DNA reads TGTGCCAGCTCACTCTCCTATAGCGGGATAGGCACAGATACGCAGTATTTT.

In this sample, this clone turned up a few times. V is TRBV5-1 and J is TRBJ2-1, with 8 bases identical to TRBD1. The CDR3 has 18 residues. Germline V lookup: CDR1 SGHRS, CDR2 YFSETQ. V lost 0 bases and J lost 0; bases outside the gene matches: 8. The CDR3 nucleotides are TGCGCCAGCAGCTTGGCCCCCCAGGGGGCAAGCTCCTACAATGAGCAGTTCTTC. Protein: CASSLAPQGASSYNEQFF.

V gene TRBV18 combines with J gene TRBJ2-7; no reliable D call. CDR3 length: 15 residues. Germline values: CDR1 KGHSH, CDR2 LQKENI. The V end was cut by 3 bases, the J end by 5 bases, with 17 bases between. In DNA, the CDR3 is TGTGCCAGCTCACCCTACTCCGGCCGAAGAGACGAGCAGTACTTC. It is translated as CASSPYSGRRDEQYF.

This sequence joins TRBV3-1 (or the pseudogene TRBV3-2) and TRBJ2-1, with 8 bases aligning to TRBD2. CDR3 size: 16 residues. The junction had 6 bases not matched to a gene; V was cut back by 4 bases and J by 1 base. The germline gives CDR1 LGHDT, CDR2 YNNKEL (reference sequence). The CDR3 sequence: CASSLLGLGSYNEQFF. CDR3 in DNA: TGTGCCAGCAGCCTACTGGGACTAGGGTCCTACAATGAGCAGTTCTTC.

The rearrangement links TRBV3-1 (or the pseudogene TRBV3-2) to TRBJ1-2; no clear D. The ends were cut back, 4 bases at V and 9 bases at J, with 12 bases in the middle. The CDR3 extends over 12 amino acids. Germline lookup yields CDR1 LGHDT and CDR2 YNNKEL (reference sequence). CDR3 sequence (DNA): TGTGCCAGCAGCCCGGACGGCGACCGCTACACCTTC. Protein product: CASSPDGDRYTF.

This clone was observed a few times. This chain joins TRBV5-1 and TRBJ1-5; 8 bases line up with TRBD1. This CDR3 region has 15 residues. CDR1 is SGHRS, CDR2 YFSETQ, per germline. V lost 4 bases, J lost 0 bases, and 3 bases stayed unmatched. CDR3 in DNA: TGCGCCAGCAGCCCGACAGGGGATAGCAATCAGCCCCAGCATTTT. Its translation: CASSPTGDSNQPQHF.

This clone has a single count. The rearrangement joins TRBV11-3 to TRBJ2-1; D is unresolved. V lost 5 bases and J 0 bases, leaving 11 bases between the germline ends. Germline CDR1 SGHNT, CDR2 YENEEA. The CDR3 length is 15 residues. This CDR3 is CASSPTSSSYNEQFF. The CDR3 DNA reads TGTGCCAGCAGCCCGACTTCAAGCTCCTACAATGAGCAGTTCTTC.

The chain couples TRBV7-9 to TRBJ1-6; no clear D gene. V dropped 4 bases and J dropped 1 base, with 8 bases sitting between them. The CDR3 consists of 15 residues. Germline CDR1 is SEHNR and CDR2 is FQNEAQ (reference sequence). The CDR3 loop reads CASSSVGSYNSPLHF. CDR3 DNA sequence: TGTGCCAGCAGCTCCGTTGGGTCCTATAATTCACCCCTCCACTTT.

The chain couples TRBV4-2 to TRBJ1-5, with TRBD1 identical over 11 bases. Germline V gene data show CDR1 as LGHNA and CDR2 as YNFKEQ. This CDR3 is built from 19 residues. Trimming cost V 1 base and J 5 bases; bases outside gene matches: 13. CDR3 sequence: CASSQVGTGGWEWDQPQHF. The CDR3, as DNA: TGTGCCAGCAGCCAAGTCGGGACAGGGGGGTGGGAATGGGATCAGCCCCAGCATTTT.

The chain is built from TRBV18 and TRBJ1-1; D ambiguous. Germline lookup yields CDR1 KGHSH and CDR2 LQKENI. V dropped 2 bases and J dropped 4 bases, with 14 bases sitting between them. CDR3 length equals 15 residues. CDR3: CASSPLEVAGTEAFF. The CDR3 DNA reads TGTGCCAGCTCACCATTGGAGGTGGCGGGCACTGAAGCTTTCTTT.